The clone carrying this T cell receptor beta chain has more than one count but fewer than ten. Its antigen is unidentified. The record originates from a study of radiation and T cells in renal cell carcinoma. Overall study results and limits: Top tumor clonotypes rose in blood 2 weeks post-radiation, then contracted. Baseline intratumoral clonotype presence is unknown without pretreatment biopsies.

Germline V gene data show CDR1 as SGHRS and CDR2 as YFSETQ. Trimming took off 2 bases at V and 1 base at J, with 12 bases between the two ends. The CDR3 runs 15 residues. Assay used: immunoSEQ multiplex PCR; TCRdb lists only in-frame clones, some missing. This sample carries more than 150,000 clones, about nine tenths of them seen once, and the ten largest clones take about an eighth. The time point denotes: blood 2 weeks post-SBRT. The treatment is: 15 Gy SBRT to primary tumor, nephrectomy 4 weeks later. After SBRT, blood was collected at 2 and 4 weeks, plus baseline. The chain employs TRBV5-1 and TRBJ1-1; tentative D call: TRBD1 (6 bases). The sequencing used blood, collected from a patient whose treatment included radiotherapy and nephrectomy. This TCR was recovered from a woman between 50 and 59 years old with renal cell carcinoma. The CDR3 region is CASSFQGFGNTEAFF. In nucleotides, the CDR3 is TGCGCCAGCAGCTTTCAGGGGTTTGGGAACACTGAAGCTTTCTTT.